The next 24 T cell receptor beta chains were all read from a single sample in a study of control samples from healthy donors and cancer patients (dated by TCRdb to the early 2020s). The library came from the immunoSEQ multiplex PCR assay. Here the immuneACCESS table is served through TCRdb, limited to in-frame sequences with V and J called. Missing clones are a known gap in these copies; in checked studies unresolved V genes cover under half, and the rest lacks a known reason. A total of 70,000 or so clones appear in this sample, roughly 90% of them only once. Of the sample, under 20% falls within the top ten clones. The sample was PBMCs. The receptors were gathered from a man in his fifties or sixties with lung cancer.

The J gene is TRBJ1-5, the V gene TRBV12-3 or TRBV12-4; D is unresolved. The CDR3 runs to 13 residues. The ends were cut back, 4 bases at V and 5 bases at J, with 9 bases in the middle. CDR3 protein: CASSSKRDQPQHF. As DNA, the CDR3 is TGTGCCAGCAGTTCGAAGAGGGATCAGCCCCAGCATTTT.

V and J are TRBV3-1 (or the pseudogene TRBV3-2) and TRBJ2-2, with D possibly being TRBD1 (6 bases). Germline CDR1 is LGHDT and CDR2 is YNNKEL (reference sequence). This CDR3 has 18 residues. V was cut by 4 bases and J by 2 bases, with 20 bases left in between. CDR3 nucleotides: TGTGCCAGCAGCCTTTGGGCTATGACAGGAGGAAACACCGGGGAGCTGTTTTTT. Translation gives CASSLWAMTGGNTGELFF.

The chain carries TRBV24-1 and TRBJ1-4, with D unclear. The CDR3 totals 14 residues. V was clipped by 5 bases and J by 7 bases, with 13 bases between them. The germline V gene encodes CDR1 KGHDR and CDR2 SFDVKD. The CDR3 coding sequence is TGTGCCACCAGTGGGAGTAGGTCGGGTGAAAAACTGTTTTTT. Translating it yields CATSGSRSGEKLFF.

This clone is a singleton in its sample. The gene calls are TRBV15 and TRBJ1-1; D perhaps matches TRBD1 (5 bases). The germline V and J ends were trimmed by 6 bases and 1 base, with 12 bases remaining between them. Germline V CDR1 and CDR2: LNHNV, YYDKDF (reference sequence). This CDR3 is 14 amino acids long. The CDR3 sequence is CATRVRGSNTEAFF. The CDR3 DNA is TGTGCCACCAGAGTTAGGGGTTCGAACACTGAAGCTTTCTTT.

The rearrangement joins TRBV6-5 to TRBJ2-5, with D possibly TRBD2 on 5 matching bases. Trimming took 3 bases from V and 5 from J, leaving 10 bases between them. This CDR3 is built from 13 residues. Germline assignment: CDR1 MNHEY and CDR2 SVGAGI. The CDR3 reads CASSYRVAETQYF. The CDR3 DNA follows: TGTGCCAGCAGTTATAGAGTAGCGGAGACCCAGTACTTC.

In nucleotides, the CDR3 is TGTGCCAGCAGCCGACAGGGCACAGATACGCAGTATTTT. This translates into CASSRQGTDTQYF. V and J are TRBV2 and TRBJ2-3; D might be TRBD1 (6 bases). The V gene's germline CDR1 is SNHLY and CDR2 FYNNEI. There are 13 residues in the CDR3. With 6 bases removed from V and 1 base from J, the gap between germline ends came to 8 bases.

The V call is TRBV29-1, the J call TRBJ2-7; TRBD2 matches at 10 bases. The germline CDR1 and CDR2 sequences are SQVTM and ANQGSEA. The CDR3 has 15 amino acids. J gave up 0 bases and V 6 bases, and 8 bases lay outside the gene matches. CDR3: CSVYQWTSGSYEQYF. As DNA, the CDR3 is TGCAGCGTCTATCAGTGGACTAGCGGCTCCTACGAGCAGTACTTC.

This rearrangement joins TRBV24-1 to TRBJ2-3, with a tentative D call TRBD1 (6 bases). V shed 4 bases and J shed 2 bases, with 15 bases lying between them. CDR3 length: 16 amino acids. Germline-derived CDR1 and CDR2 are KGHDR and SFDVKD. The CDR3 reads CATSETGTSSTDTQYF. The CDR3 coding sequence is TGTGCCACCAGTGAAACCGGGACATCATCCACAGATACGCAGTATTTT.

J is TRBJ2-4 and V is TRBV18; 7 bases are a match to TRBD1. The CDR3 spans 16 residues. From germline, CDR1 is KGHSH and CDR2 LQKENI. The J segment lost 3 bases and the V segment lost 3 bases, leaving 8 bases of the junction unmatched. The CDR3 spells CASSPYRQGDKNIQYF. CDR3 DNA: TGTGCCAGCTCACCCTACCGACAGGGCGACAAAAACATTCAGTACTTC. The whole variable domain, filled in from reference TRBV18 and TRBJ2-4, reads NAGVMQNPRHLVRRRGQEARLRCSPMKGHSHVYWYRQLPEEGLKFMVYLQKENIIDESGMPKERFSAEFPKEGPSILRIQQVVRGDSAAYFCASSPYRQGDKNIQYFGAGTRLSVL.

In this sample, this clone turned up once. The chain uses TRBV18 and TRBJ1-1, with 7 bases identical to TRBD1. J lost 4 bases, V lost 0 bases, and 5 bases had no gene match. The CDR3 extends over 15 amino acids. Germline V lookup: CDR1 KGHSH, CDR2 LQKENI. The CDR3 region is CASSPPKGDSTEAFF. The CDR3, as DNA: TGTGCCAGCTCACCACCGAAAGGGGACAGCACTGAAGCTTTCTTT.

The CDR3 region has the DNA TGTGCCACCAGTGATTGGGCGGGGGAGACCCAGTACTTC. Protein: CATSDWAGETQYF. The chain recombines TRBV24-1 with TRBJ2-5; TRBD2 is a possible D gene (6 bases). The V and J ends lost 2 bases and 5 bases respectively, with 8 bases between them. The CDR3 is made up of 13 amino acids. Germline values: CDR1 KGHDR, CDR2 SFDVKD.

This clone has just a few counts. J is TRBJ1-5 and V is TRBV5-8, with unresolved D. The CDR3 runs 15 residues. Germline V gives CDR1 SGHTS, CDR2 YDEGEE. Trimming removed 1 base at V and 0 bases at J, with 8 bases between. As DNA, the CDR3 is TGTGCCAGCAGCTTGAAGGGTTTTAGCAATCAGCCCCAGCATTTT. This sequence encodes CASSLKGFSNQPQHF.

This chain links TRBV25-1 with TRBJ1-2, with D tentatively TRBD1 (6 bases). V was pared by 5 bases and J by 3 bases, with 10 bases between. CDR1 is MGHDK, CDR2 SYGVNS, per germline. This CDR3 has 13 amino acids. The CDR3 loop reads CASSWAGDYGYTF. In DNA form, the CDR3 reads TGTGCCAGCAGTTGGGCAGGGGACTATGGCTACACCTTC.

The chain uses TRBV30 and TRBJ2-3; D call uncertain. CDR1 is GTSNPN and CDR2 is SVGIG in the germline V gene (reference sequence). Trimming removed 0 bases from V and 4 bases from J, with 11 bases in between. The CDR3 covers 14 residues. This CDR3 is CAWSVHPDSDTQYF. The CDR3 bases are TGTGCCTGGAGTGTACATCCGGATTCAGATACGCAGTATTTT.

Only one count was recorded for this clone. The chain is built from TRBV13 and TRBJ1-4; no firm D call. V lost 8 bases, J lost 8 bases, and 12 bases lay in between. Germline CDR1 PRHDT, CDR2 FYEKMQ (reference sequence). CDR3 length: 12 residues. CDR3 sequence: CASGRLGEKLFF. The CDR3 region has the DNA TGTGCCAGCGGCCGTCTCGGGGAAAAACTGTTTTTT.

The chain couples TRBV4-1 to TRBJ1-2, with 7 bases matching TRBD1. CDR1 and CDR2 from the germline V gene are MGHRA and YSYEKL. V lost 4 bases to trimming and J lost 6 bases; unmatched junction nucleotides: 11. This CDR3 is built from 15 residues. Written as DNA, the CDR3 is TGCGCCAGCAGCCTCCCGGGACAGCTCTTGAATGGCTACACCTTC. This gives the protein CASSLPGQLLNGYTF.

The sample holds a few counts of this clone. The chain recombines TRBV30 with TRBJ1-1; D is perhaps TRBD1 (5 bases). The CDR3 has 12 residues. V was clipped by 1 base and J by 4 bases, with 7 bases between them. From germline, CDR1 is GTSNPN and CDR2 SVGIG (reference sequence). For the CDR3, the DNA is TGTGCCTGGAGTGGACAGTTCACTGAAGCTTTCTTT. Amino acids: CAWSGQFTEAFF. Full variable domain (rest looked up from reference TRBV30 and TRBJ1-1): SQTIHQWPATLVQPVGSPLSLECTVEGTSNPNLYWYRQAAGRGLQLLFYSVGIGQISSEVPQNLSASRPQDRQFILSSKKLLLSDSGFYLCAWSGQFTEAFFGQGTRLTVV.

The rearrangement uses TRBV6-2 or TRBV6-3 and TRBJ1-5; D uncertain. There are 14 residues in the CDR3. Per germline, CDR1 MNHEY and CDR2 SVGEGT. Trimming removed 6 bases from V and 1 base from J, with 10 bases in between. The CDR3 bases are TGTGCCAGCAGCCTCGGACCGAGCAATCAGCCCCAGCATTTT. It codes for CASSLGPSNQPQHF.

The chain has TRBV10-3 and TRBJ2-5; D is tentatively TRBD1 or TRBD2 (6 bases each). V lost 4 bases and J lost 5, with 14 bases in between. Per germline, CDR1 ENHRY and CDR2 SYGVKD. This CDR3 spans 14 amino acids. The CDR3 loop is CAISGSGAGETQYF. In nucleotides, the CDR3 is TGTGCCATCAGTGGATCGGGGGCCGGGGAGACCCAGTACTTC.

V gene TRBV5-1 combines with J gene TRBJ2-2; TRBD2 matches at 9 bases. The CDR3 spans 16 residues. Germline trimming cut 0 bases from V and 6 bases from J; bases unmatched to any gene: 6. CDR1 is SGHRS and CDR2 is YFSETQ in the germline V gene. This chain's CDR3 is CASSLAAAGGPGELFF. The CDR3 DNA reads TGCGCCAGCAGCTTGGCCGCAGCGGGGGGCCCCGGGGAGCTGTTTTTT. Complete variable domain (other parts from reference TRBV5-1 and TRBJ2-2): KAGVTQTPRYLIKTRGQQVTLSCSPISGHRSVSWYQQTPGQGLQFLFEYFSETQRNKGNFPGRFSGRQFSNSRSEMNVSTLELGDSALYLCASSLAAAGGPGELFFGEGSRLTVL.

The V and J genes are TRBV30 and TRBJ1-4; no reliable D call. The CDR3 covers 17 residues. Germline CDR1 and CDR2: GTSNPN and SVGIG (reference sequence). Deletions cut 0 bases from V and 2 bases from J, with 16 bases between. The CDR3 DNA reads as TGTGCCTGGAGTGTCGGCTTTCCCACGAAGACTAATGAAAAACTGTTTTTT. This translates into CAWSVGFPTKTNEKLFF.

The chain carries TRBV3-1 (or the pseudogene TRBV3-2) and TRBJ2-5, with 9 bases that match TRBD1. The CDR3 runs 14 residues. Germline CDR1 reads LGHDT; CDR2 reads YNNKEL (reference sequence). Losses at the gene ends were 6 bases for V and 7 bases for J; bases not matched to a gene: 9. Here the CDR3 DNA reads TGTGCCAGCAGGCGGACAGGGGCCCTTGGGACCCAGTACTTC. It specifies CASRRTGALGTQYF.

The chain joins TRBV19 to TRBJ1-4; 8 nucleotides match TRBD1. CDR3 size: 17 residues. Germline V CDR1 and CDR2: LNHDA, SQIVND (reference sequence). J lost 5 bases, V lost 6 bases, and 14 bases had no gene match. The CDR3 is CASSLHLGTGRNEKLFF. CDR3 DNA sequence: TGTGCCAGTAGCCTACATTTAGGGACAGGACGAAATGAAAAACTGTTTTTT.

The rearrangement joins TRBV18 to TRBJ2-2; TRBD1 is a possible D gene (6 bases). The CDR3 sequence is 14 residues long. Trimming left V 5 bases short and J 5 bases short, with 12 bases between. Germline CDR1 is KGHSH and CDR2 is LQKENI. CDR3 sequence (DNA): TGTGCCAGCTCAACGGGGACATGGACCGGGGAGCTGTTTTTT. Protein sequence: CASSTGTWTGELFF. The variable domain in full, completed from reference TRBV18 and TRBJ2-2, reads NAGVMQNPRHLVRRRGQEARLRCSPMKGHSHVYWYRQLPEEGLKFMVYLQKENIIDESGMPKERFSAEFPKEGPSILRIQQVVRGDSAAYFCASSTGTWTGELFFGEGSRLTVL.